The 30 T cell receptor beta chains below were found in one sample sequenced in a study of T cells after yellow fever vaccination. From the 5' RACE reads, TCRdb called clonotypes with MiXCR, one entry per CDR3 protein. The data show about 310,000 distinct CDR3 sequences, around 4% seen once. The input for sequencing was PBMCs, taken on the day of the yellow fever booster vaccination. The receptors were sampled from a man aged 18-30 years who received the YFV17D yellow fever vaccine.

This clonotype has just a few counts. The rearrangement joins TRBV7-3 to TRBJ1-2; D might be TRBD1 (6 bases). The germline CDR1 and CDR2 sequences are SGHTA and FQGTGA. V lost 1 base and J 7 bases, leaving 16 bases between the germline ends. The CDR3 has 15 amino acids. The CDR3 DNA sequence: TGTGCCAGCAGCTTAAACACAGGGCTAGGCGCTGGCTACACCTTC. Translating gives CASSLNTGLGAGYTF.

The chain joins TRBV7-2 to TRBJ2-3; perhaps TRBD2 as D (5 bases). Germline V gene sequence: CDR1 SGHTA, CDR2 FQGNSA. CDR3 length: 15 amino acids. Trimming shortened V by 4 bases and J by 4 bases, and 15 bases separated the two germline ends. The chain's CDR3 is CASSSNLAPPDTQYF. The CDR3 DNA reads TGTGCCAGCAGCTCCAATCTAGCACCTCCAGATACGCAGTATTTT.

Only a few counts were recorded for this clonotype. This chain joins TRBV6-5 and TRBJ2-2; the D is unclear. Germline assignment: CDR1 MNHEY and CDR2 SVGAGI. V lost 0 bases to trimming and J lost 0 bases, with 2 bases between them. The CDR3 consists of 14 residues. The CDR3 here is CASSYSPNTGELFF. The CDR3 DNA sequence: TGTGCCAGCAGTTACTCGCCGAACACCGGGGAGCTGTTTTTT.

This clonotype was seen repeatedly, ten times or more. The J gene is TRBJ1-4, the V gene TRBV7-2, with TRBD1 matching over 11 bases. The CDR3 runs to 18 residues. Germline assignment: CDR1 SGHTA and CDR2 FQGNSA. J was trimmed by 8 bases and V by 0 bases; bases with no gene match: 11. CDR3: CASSLALGTGGQWEKLFF. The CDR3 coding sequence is TGTGCCAGCAGCTTAGCGCTGGGGACAGGGGGGCAGTGGGAAAAACTGTTTTTT.

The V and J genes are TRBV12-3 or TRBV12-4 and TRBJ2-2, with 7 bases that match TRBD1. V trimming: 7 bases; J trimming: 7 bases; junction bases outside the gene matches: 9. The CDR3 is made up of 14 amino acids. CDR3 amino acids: CASIQTTGIGELFF. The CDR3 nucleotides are TGTGCCAGCATTCAAACGACAGGGATCGGGGAGCTGTTTTTT.

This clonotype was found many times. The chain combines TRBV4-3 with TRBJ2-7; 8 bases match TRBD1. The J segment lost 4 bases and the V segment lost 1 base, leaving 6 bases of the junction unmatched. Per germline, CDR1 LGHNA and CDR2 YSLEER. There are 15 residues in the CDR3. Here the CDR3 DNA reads TGCGCCAGCAGCCAAGGACAGGGGATTGTATACGAGCAGTACTTC. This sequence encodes CASSQGQGIVYEQYF.

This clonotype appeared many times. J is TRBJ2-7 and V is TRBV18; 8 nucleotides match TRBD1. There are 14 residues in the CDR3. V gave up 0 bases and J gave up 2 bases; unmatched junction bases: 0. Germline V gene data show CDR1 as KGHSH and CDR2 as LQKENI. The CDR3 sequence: CASSPPGQAYEQYV. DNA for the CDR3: TGTGCCAGCTCACCACCGGGACAGGCCTACGAGCAGTACGTC.

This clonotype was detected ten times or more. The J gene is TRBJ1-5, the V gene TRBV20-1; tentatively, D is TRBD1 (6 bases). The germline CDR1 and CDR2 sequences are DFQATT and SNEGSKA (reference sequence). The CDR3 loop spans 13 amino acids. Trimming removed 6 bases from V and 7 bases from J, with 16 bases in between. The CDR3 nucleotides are TGCAGTGCCGCTGGGGGGGCGGAACAGCCCCAGCATTTT. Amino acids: CSAAGGAEQPQHF.

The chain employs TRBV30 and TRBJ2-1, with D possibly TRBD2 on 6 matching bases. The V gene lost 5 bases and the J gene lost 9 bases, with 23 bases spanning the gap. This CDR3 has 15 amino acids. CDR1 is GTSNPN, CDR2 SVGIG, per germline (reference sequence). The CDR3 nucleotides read TGTGCCTGGGGGGCCTCCAGCCCGTTTAGCGGTGAGCAGTTCTTC. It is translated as CAWGASSPFSGEQFF.

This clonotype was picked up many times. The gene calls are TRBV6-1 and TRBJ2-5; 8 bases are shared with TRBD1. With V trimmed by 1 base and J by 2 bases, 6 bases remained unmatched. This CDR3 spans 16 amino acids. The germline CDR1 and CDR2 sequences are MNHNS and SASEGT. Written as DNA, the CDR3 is TGTGCCAGCAGTGAAGGGGGGACAGGTCCTCAAGAGACCCAGTACTTC. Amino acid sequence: CASSEGGTGPQETQYF.

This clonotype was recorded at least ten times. CDR3 loop: CASSPMWGGNQPQHF. CDR3 in DNA: TGTGCCAGCAGCCCTATGTGGGGTGGCAATCAGCCCCAGCATTTT. This chain uses TRBV12-3 or TRBV12-4 with TRBJ1-5; D not certain. The CDR3 sequence is 15 residues long. V was trimmed by 6 bases and J by 2 bases, leaving 14 bases between them.

The DNA of the CDR3 is TGTGCCAGCAAGCCGGGGACAACCTCTGGAAACACCATATATTTT. Its translation: CASKPGTTSGNTIYF. The chain has TRBV4-2 and TRBJ1-3, with a possible D match to TRBD1 (6 bases). Trimming shortened V by 7 bases and J by 0 bases, and 13 bases separated the two germline ends. Per germline, CDR1 LGHNA and CDR2 YNFKEQ. The CDR3 has 15 residues.

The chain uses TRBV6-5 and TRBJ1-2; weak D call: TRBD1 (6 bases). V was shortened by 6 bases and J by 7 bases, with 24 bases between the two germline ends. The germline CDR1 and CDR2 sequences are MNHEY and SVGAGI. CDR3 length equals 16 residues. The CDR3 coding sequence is TGTGCCAGCAGGGACCTGGGGGGGCGAATAGAATTTGGCTACACCTTC. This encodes CASRDLGGRIEFGYTF.

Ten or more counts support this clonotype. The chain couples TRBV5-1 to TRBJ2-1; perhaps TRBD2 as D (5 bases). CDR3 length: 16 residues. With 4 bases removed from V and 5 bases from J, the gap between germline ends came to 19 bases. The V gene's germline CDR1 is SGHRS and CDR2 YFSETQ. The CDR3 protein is CASSHRASRANNEQFF. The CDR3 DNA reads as TGCGCCAGCAGCCATCGTGCTAGCCGGGCCAACAATGAGCAGTTCTTC.

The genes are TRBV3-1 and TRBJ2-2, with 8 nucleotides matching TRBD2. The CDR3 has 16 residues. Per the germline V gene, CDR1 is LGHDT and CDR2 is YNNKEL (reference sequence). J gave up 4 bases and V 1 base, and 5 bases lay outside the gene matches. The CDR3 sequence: CASSQGGLAGTGELFF. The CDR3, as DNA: TGTGCCAGCAGCCAAGGAGGCCTAGCGGGCACCGGGGAGCTGTTTTTT. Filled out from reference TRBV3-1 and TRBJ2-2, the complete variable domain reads DTAVSQTPKYLVTQMGNDKSIKCEQNLGHDTMYWYKQDSKKFLKIMFSYNNKELIINETVPNRFSPKSPDKAHLNLHINSLELGDSAVYFCASSQGGLAGTGELFFGEGSRLTVL.

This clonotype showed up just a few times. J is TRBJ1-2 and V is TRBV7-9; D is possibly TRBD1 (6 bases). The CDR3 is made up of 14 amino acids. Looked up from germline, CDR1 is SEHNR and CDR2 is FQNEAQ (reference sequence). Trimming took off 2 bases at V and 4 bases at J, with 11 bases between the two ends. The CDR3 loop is CASSLRWDTYGYTF. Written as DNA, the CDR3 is TGTGCCAGCAGCTTAAGATGGGACACCTATGGCTACACCTTC.

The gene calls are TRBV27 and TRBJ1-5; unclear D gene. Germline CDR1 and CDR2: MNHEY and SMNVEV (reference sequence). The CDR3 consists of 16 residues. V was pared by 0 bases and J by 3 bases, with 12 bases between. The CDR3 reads CASSLSGGLVNQPQHF. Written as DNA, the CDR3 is TGTGCCAGCAGTTTATCAGGAGGGCTTGTCAATCAGCCCCAGCATTTT.

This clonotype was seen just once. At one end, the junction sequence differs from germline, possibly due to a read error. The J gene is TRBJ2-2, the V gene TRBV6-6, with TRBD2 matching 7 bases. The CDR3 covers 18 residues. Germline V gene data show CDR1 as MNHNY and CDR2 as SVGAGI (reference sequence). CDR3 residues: CATRLTPTSSSNTWELFF. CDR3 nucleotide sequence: TGTGCCACCCGATTAACGCCGACTAGCTCGTCGAACACCTGGGAGCTGTTTTTT.

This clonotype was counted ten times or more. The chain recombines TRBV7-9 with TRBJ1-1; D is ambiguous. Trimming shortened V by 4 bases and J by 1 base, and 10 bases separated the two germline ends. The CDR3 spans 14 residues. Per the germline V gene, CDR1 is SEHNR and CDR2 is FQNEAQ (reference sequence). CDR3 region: CASSSDTANTEAFF. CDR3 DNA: TGTGCCAGCAGCTCAGACACGGCGAACACTGAAGCTTTCTTT.

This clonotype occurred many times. In nucleotides, the CDR3 is TGTGCCAGCAGCCAACAGGGGCCATACGAGCAGTACGTC. Translation: CASSQQGPYEQYV. The chain joins TRBV6-2 or TRBV6-3 to TRBJ2-7; 7 bases are a match to TRBD1. This CDR3 region has 13 residues. J was trimmed by 4 bases and V by 6 bases; bases with no gene match: 6. Germline V gene lookup returns CDR1 MNHEY and CDR2 SVGEGT.

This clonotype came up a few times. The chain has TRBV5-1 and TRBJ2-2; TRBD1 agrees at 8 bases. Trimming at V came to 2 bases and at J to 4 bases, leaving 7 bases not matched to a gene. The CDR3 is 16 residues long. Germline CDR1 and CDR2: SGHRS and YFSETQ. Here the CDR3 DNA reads TGCGCCAGCAGCTTACTAGGGACAGGTTCCACCGGGGAGCTGTTTTTT. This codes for CASSLLGTGSTGELFF.

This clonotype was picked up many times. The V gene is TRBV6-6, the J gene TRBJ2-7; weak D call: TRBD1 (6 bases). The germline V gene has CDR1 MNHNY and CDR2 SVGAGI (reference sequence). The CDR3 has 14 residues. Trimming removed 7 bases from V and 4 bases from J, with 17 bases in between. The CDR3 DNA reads TGTGCCAGCAACACCGACACAGGGAAATACGAGCAGTACTTC. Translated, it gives CASNTDTGKYEQYF.

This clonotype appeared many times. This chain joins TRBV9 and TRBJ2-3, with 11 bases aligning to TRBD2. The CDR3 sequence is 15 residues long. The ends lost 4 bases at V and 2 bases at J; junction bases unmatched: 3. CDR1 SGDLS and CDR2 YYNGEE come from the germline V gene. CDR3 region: CASSFSGGATDTQYF. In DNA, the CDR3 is TGTGCCAGCAGCTTTAGCGGGGGGGCCACAGATACGCAGTATTTT.

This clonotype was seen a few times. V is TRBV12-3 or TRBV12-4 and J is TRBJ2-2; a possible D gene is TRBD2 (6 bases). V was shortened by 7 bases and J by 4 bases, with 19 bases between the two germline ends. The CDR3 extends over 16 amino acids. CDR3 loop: CASTWYYGGSTGELFF. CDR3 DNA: TGTGCCAGCACTTGGTATTATGGAGGGAGCACCGGGGAGCTGTTTTTT.

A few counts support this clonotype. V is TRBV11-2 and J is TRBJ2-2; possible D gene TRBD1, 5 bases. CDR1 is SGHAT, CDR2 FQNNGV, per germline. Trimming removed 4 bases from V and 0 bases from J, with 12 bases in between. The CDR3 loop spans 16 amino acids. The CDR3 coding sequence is TGTGCCAGCAGCTCCCAGGGCACCACGAACACCGGGGAGCTGTTTTTT. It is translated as CASSSQGTTNTGELFF.

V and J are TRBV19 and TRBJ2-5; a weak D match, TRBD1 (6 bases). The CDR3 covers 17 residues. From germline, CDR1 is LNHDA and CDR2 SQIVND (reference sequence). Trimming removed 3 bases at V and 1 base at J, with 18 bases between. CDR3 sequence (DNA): TGTGCCAGTAGTATCGGGGTGACAGGAGCCCCCCAAGAGACCCAGTACTTC. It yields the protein CASSIGVTGAPQETQYF.

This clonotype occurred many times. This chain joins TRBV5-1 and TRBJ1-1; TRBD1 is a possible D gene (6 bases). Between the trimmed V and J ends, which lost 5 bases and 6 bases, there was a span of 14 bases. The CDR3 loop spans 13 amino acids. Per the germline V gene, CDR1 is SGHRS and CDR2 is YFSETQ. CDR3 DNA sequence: TGCGCCAGCAGATACGGAAACAGGGCTGAAGCTTTCTTT. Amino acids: CASRYGNRAEAFF.

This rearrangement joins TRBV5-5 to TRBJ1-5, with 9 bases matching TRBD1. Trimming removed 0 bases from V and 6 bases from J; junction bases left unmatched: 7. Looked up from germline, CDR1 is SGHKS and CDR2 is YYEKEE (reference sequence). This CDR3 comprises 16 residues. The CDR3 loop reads CASSLVPGQGFQPQHF. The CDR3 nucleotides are TGTGCCAGCAGCTTGGTTCCGGGACAGGGTTTTCAGCCCCAGCATTTT.

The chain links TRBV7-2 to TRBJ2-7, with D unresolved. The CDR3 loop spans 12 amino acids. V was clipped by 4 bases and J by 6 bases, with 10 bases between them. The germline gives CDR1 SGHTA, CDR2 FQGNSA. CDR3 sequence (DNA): TGTGCCAGCAGCTCCCGCTGGGGCGAGCAGTACGTC. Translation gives CASSSRWGEQYV.

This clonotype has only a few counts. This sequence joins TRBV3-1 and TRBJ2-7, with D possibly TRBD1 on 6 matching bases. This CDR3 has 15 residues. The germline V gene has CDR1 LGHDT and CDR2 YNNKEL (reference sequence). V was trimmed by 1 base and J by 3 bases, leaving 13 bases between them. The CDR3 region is CASSQVGDTLYEQYF. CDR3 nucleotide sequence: TGTGCCAGCAGCCAAGTTGGGGACACCCTCTACGAGCAGTACTTC.